The source of this T cell receptor (beta chain) is a study of T-cell memory formation after mild COVID-19. Study-level information: Most TCR clusters belonged to a single donor. Study-wide findings and caveats: Memory from before infection featured some responding clones, which suggests cross-reactive memory joined. Researchers could not confirm that second-wave clones peaking on day 37 targeted SARS-CoV-2. Most CD4+ clones that shrank were in CM and EM, while CD8+ ones turned up in EMRA.

TCRdb recomputed calls from the 5' RACE reads with MiXCR, one row per CDR3 protein. Of some 180,000 distinct CDR3 sequences in the sample, approximately 17% were seen once. Concerning this clonotype itself: The antigen is undetermined.

The sequence was obtained from a man aged 18 to 29 who had mild COVID-19 (a few samples of this study predate the infection). Cell type and time point are not known. Sequencing was done on a sample of PBMCs or a T cell subset sorted from them (not recorded which).

The CDR3 region has the DNA TGTGCCAGCAGCCGCGGGGCACGCATCTCTGGGGCCAACGTCCTGACTTTC. It is translated as CASSRGARISGANVLTF. This chain links TRBV5-6 with TRBJ2-6; possible D gene TRBD2, 6 bases. CDR1 SGHDT and CDR2 YYEEEE come from the germline V gene. The CDR3 length is 17 residues. The V and J ends lost 4 bases and 0 bases respectively, with 14 bases between them.